This TCR beta chain stems from a study of T-cell memory formation after mild COVID-19. Germline CDR1 and CDR2: SGHTA and FQGNSA. The CDR3 runs 12 residues. After removal of 5 bases from V and 14 bases from J, the junction contained 11 bases not matched to a gene. This clonotype came up many times. Via MiXCR, TCRdb re-called the 5' RACE reads, giving one row per CDR3 protein. Here the sample spans 270,000 or so distinct CDR3 sequences, roughly 18% being singletons. The chain combines TRBV7-2 with TRBJ1-2, with 7 bases identical to TRBD1. The sample consisted of PBMCs or a T cell subset sorted from them (not recorded which). The TCR comes from a man between 18 and 29 years old who had mild COVID-19 (a few samples of this study predate the infection). Cell type and time point are not known. CDR3 in amino acids: CASSPRTGGSTF. In nucleotides, the CDR3 is TGTGCCAGCAGCCCGAGGACAGGTGGTAGTACCTTC.